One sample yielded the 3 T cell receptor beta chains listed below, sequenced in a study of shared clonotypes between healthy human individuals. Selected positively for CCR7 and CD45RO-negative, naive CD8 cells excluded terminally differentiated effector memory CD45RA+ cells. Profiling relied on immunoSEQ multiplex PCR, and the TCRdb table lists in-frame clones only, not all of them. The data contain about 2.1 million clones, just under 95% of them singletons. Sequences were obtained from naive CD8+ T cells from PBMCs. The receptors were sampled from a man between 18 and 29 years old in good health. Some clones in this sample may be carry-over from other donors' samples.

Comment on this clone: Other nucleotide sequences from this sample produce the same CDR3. The CDR3, as DNA: TGTGCCAGCAGCGTGGGAGGGGTCAGCACAGATACGCAGTATTTT. It translates to CASSVGGVSTDTQYF. This chain connects TRBV9 to TRBJ2-3; 7 bases align to TRBD2. The V gene end was trimmed by 2 bases and the J gene end by 0 bases; junction bases not matched to a gene: 3. The CDR3 covers 15 residues. CDR1 is SGDLS and CDR2 is YYNGEE in the germline V gene.

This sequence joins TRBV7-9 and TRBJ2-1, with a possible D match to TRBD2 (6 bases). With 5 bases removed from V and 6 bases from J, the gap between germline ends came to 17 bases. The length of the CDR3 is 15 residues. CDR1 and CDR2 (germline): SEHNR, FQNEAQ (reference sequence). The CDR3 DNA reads TGTGCCAGCAGCGCCGGCCGGGAGCGGAGCAATGAGCAGTTCTTC. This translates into CASSAGRERSNEQFF.

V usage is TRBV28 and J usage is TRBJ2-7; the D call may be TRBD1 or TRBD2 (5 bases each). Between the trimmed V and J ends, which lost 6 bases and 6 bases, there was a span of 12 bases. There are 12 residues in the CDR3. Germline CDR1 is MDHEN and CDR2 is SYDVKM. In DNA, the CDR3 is TGTGCCAGCAGGGGGACGGTACTCGAGCAGTACTTC. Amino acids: CASRGTVLEQYF.